This T cell receptor (beta chain) was recovered during a study of cytomegalovirus exposure and HLA in healthy donors. Study results and limitations: DRB1 had the most TCR associations and HLA-C the fewest, a later analysis found, with rates varying by HLA locus. Reportedly, HLA-A and HLA-B alleles of most subjects were accurately predicted from TCR beta.

A word on this clone: Its antigen is as yet unknown.

With 6 bases clipped from V and 4 bases from J, the junction kept 5 bases outside the gene matches. This CDR3 spans 14 amino acids. The V gene's germline CDR1 is MNHEY and CDR2 SVGAGI. Use of 60 Vbeta and 13 Jbeta primers characterized the PCR. Profiled with immunoSEQ multiplex PCR; TCRdb holds only in-frame clones, not every one. The data show around 120,000 clones, 84% seen once. Nominal health characterized the donors when sampled, though unrecorded immune exposures were likely. Source material: PBMCs. This chain links TRBV6-5 with TRBJ1-3; 8 nucleotides align to TRBD1. This TCR was recovered from a man aged 45-60 years in good health and CMV-seronegative. The CDR3 here is CASSGQGAGNTIYF. The CDR3 nucleotides read TGTGCCAGCAGCGGACAGGGCGCCGGAAACACCATATATTTT.